The subject of this entry is one T cell receptor beta chain. Its antigen is still unknown. This CDR3 spans 15 amino acids. Per the germline V gene, CDR1 is MGHRA and CDR2 is YSYEKL. V lost 1 base to trimming and J lost 2 bases, with 12 bases between them. The data were taken from a study of cytomegalovirus exposure and HLA in healthy donors. At the level of the study: Out of approximately 170 million T cells, an earlier analysis found fewer than 140 million unique TCR beta sequences in total.

Findings and caveats of the study: When the data were analyzed later, several of the most significant clusters appeared to be linked to common viral pathogens.

The study ran its PCR with 60 Vbeta and 13 Jbeta primers. Profiling relied on immunoSEQ multiplex PCR, and the TCRdb table lists in-frame clones only, not all of them. Counted here are roughly 69,000 clones, about 70% occurring once; the ten biggest clones make up 3% to 4%. The sample taken for sequencing was PBMCs. This receptor was identified in a man aged 18 to 35 in good health and CMV-seronegative. The chain links TRBV4-1 to TRBJ2-7; weak D call: TRBD2 (6 bases). CDR3 amino acids: CASSQVAGEAYEQYF. The CDR3 nucleotides are TGCGCCAGCAGCCAAGTTGCCGGGGAGGCCTACGAGCAGTACTTC.